These T cell receptor beta chains were read from a single sample in a study of identical twins. TCRdb re-called the 5' RACE reads through MiXCR, storing one row per CDR3 protein. This table has under 900,000 distinct CDR3 sequences, 9% to 15% appearing once. These data were also filed under a second study, of yellow fever vaccine responses in identical twins.

The specimen sequenced was PBMCs. These receptors came from a young woman in good health. Each CDR3 is given with its conserved first and last residue. A D gene is named only where the DNA matches it firmly. Clone size appears in some rows only: once, few, many, or a class for an expanded clone.

TRBV7-9	-	TRBD1	TRBJ2-1	CASRQPRDRGSDEQFF	TGTGCCAGCAGACAACCCCGGGACAGGGGGTCCGATGAGCAGTTCTTC
TRBV20-1	-	TRBD2	TRBJ2-7	CSAKLSGRTGEQYF	TGCAGTGCCAAGCTTAGCGGGAGGACGGGCGAGCAGTACTTC
TRBV6-1	-	-	TRBJ2-3	CASSEKSDSTDTQYF	TGTGCCAGCAGTGAAAAGTCGGACAGCACAGATACGCAGTATTTT
TRBV12-3/TRBV12-4	-	-	TRBJ1-5	CASSAPLGKNQPQHF	TGTGCCAGCAGTGCCCCTCTAGGGAAGAATCAGCCCCAGCATTTT
TRBV4-1	-	-	TRBJ1-5	CASSPAGFNQPQHF	TGCGCCAGCAGCCCGGCGGGGTTCAATCAGCCCCAGCATTTT
TRBV7-6	-	TRBD2	TRBJ2-1	CASSSIAGTNYNEQFF	TGTGCCAGCAGCTCAATAGCGGGGACTAACTACAATGAGCAGTTCTTC
TRBV29-1	-	-	TRBJ2-7	CSVEGLRVGSYEQYF	TGCAGCGTTGAAGGCTTGCGAGTCGGGTCCTACGAGCAGTACTTC
TRBV28	few	TRBD2	TRBJ2-3	CASIKGLAADTQYF	TGTGCCAGCATAAAGGGACTAGCCGCAGATACGCAGTATTTT
TRBV4-1	-	-	TRBJ2-7	CASSQARDTSYEQYF	TGCGCCAGCAGCCAAGCCAGGGACACCTCCTACGAGCAGTACTTC
TRBV6-1	many	TRBD1	TRBJ1-4	CASSGQGAGEKLFF	TGTGCCAGCAGTGGACAGGGGGCGGGAGAAAAACTGTTTTTT
TRBV10-3	many	TRBD1	TRBJ2-3	CAIQGARTDTQYF	TGTGCCATCCAGGGGGCGCGGACAGATACGCAGTATTTT
TRBV7-2	-	-	TRBJ1-4	CASSSHRTENNEKLFF	TGTGCCAGCAGCTCCCACCGGACGGAAAATAATGAAAAACTGTTTTTT
TRBV20-1	many	TRBD2	TRBJ2-1	CSAKRGPLSYNEQFF	TGCAGTGCAAAGCGGGGGCCCTTATCCTACAATGAGCAGTTCTTC
TRBV11-2	few	TRBD2	TRBJ2-1	CASSWTSGGGDEQFF	TGTGCCAGCAGCTGGACTAGCGGGGGGGGGGATGAGCAGTTCTTC
TRBV5-1	few	TRBD2	TRBJ2-2	CASSLVLAGVAGGELFF	TGCGCCAGCAGCTTGGTGCTAGCGGGAGTTGCTGGCGGGGAGCTGTTTTTT
TRBV7-9	few	-	TRBJ2-7	CASSFGVRGTYEQYF	TGTGCCAGCAGCTTCGGGGTGCGTGGTACCTACGAGCAGTACTTC
TRBV6-6	-	TRBD1	TRBJ2-7	CASGQGIDEQYF	TGTGCCAGCGGACAGGGAATTGACGAGCAGTACTTC
TRBV6-4	-	TRBD1	TRBJ2-2	CASTTTDRGRIPGELRNTGELFF	TGTGCCAGCACCACGACGGACAGGGGGCGCATCCCGGGGGAGTTGCGGAACACCGGGGAGCTGTTTTTT
TRBV7-9	many	-	TRBJ1-5	CASSTGQVADQPQHF	TGTGCCAGCAGTACGGGACAAGTCGCAGATCAGCCCCAGCATTTT
TRBV4-1	many	-	TRBJ1-1	CASSLPSTEAFF	TGCGCCAGCAGCCTTCCGTCCACTGAAGCTTTCTTT
TRBV11-2	few	-	TRBJ2-4	CASSQDLNIQYF	TGTGCCAGCAGCCAGGACCTAAACATTCAGTACTTC
TRBV6-4	-	TRBD1	TRBJ2-2	CASSDPPTTGDTGELFF	TGTGCCAGCAGTGACCCGCCGACGACAGGGGACACCGGGGAGCTGTTTTTT
TRBV7-9	-	-	TRBJ2-1	CASSLGGLGGEQFF	TGTGCCAGCAGCTTAGGAGGGCTGGGCGGGGAGCAGTTCTTC
TRBV12-3/TRBV12-4	many	TRBD2	TRBJ2-5	CASSPGLAGIQTQYF	TGTGCCAGCAGTCCCGGACTAGCGGGGATTCAGACCCAGTACTTC
TRBV24-1	few	-	TRBJ2-7	CATSGDGYEQYF	TGTGCCACCAGTGGGGACGGCTACGAGCAGTACTTC
TRBV4-1	-	-	TRBJ1-1	CASNVPGNTEAFF	TGCGCCAGCAACGTACCGGGGAACACTGAAGCTTTCTTT
TRBV15	-	-	TRBJ1-5	CATSREEGGGQPQHF	TGTGCCACCAGCCGCGAGGAGGGGGGAGGTCAGCCCCAGCATTTT
TRBV5-1	-	-	TRBJ2-7	CASSLGGSYPSFAEQYF	TGCGCCAGCAGCTTGGGAGGATCCTACCCCTCGTTCGCGGAGCAGTACTTC
TRBV6-2/TRBV6-3	few	-	TRBJ1-1	CASSWIGTEAFF	TGTGCCAGCAGTTGGATCGGCACTGAAGCTTTCTTT
TRBV6-5	-	-	TRBJ2-2	CASNRGFGTGELFF	TGTGCCAGCAACCGGGGGTTTGGCACCGGGGAGCTGTTTTTT
TRBV20-1	-	-	TRBJ2-7	CSAQPHLGTAYVQYF	TGCAGTGCCCAGCCCCATCTCGGAACAGCGTACGTGCAGTACTTC
TRBV10-3	-	-	TRBJ2-5	CATRDIEGQETQYF	TGTGCCACCCGGGACATTGAGGGCCAAGAGACCCAGTACTTC
TRBV18	-	-	TRBJ2-2	CASSPSLLNTGELFF	TGTGCCAGCTCACCATCCCTGTTGAACACCGGGGAGCTGTTTTTT
TRBV5-6	-	TRBD1	TRBJ2-5	CASSLVYGGQGSRETQYF	TGTGCCAGCAGCTTGGTTTATGGAGGACAGGGGTCCCGGGAGACCCAGTACTTC
TRBV12-3/TRBV12-4	-	-	TRBJ2-2	CASSPHRVTTGELFF	TGTGCCAGCAGTCCCCACAGGGTTACCACCGGGGAGCTGTTTTTT
TRBV12-3/TRBV12-4	many	TRBD1	TRBJ2-7	CASRLTGDSYEQYF	TGTGCCAGCAGACTTACAGGGGATTCCTACGAGCAGTACTTC
TRBV4-1	many	-	TRBJ1-1	CASSQVDLVSMNTEAFF	TGCGCCAGCAGCCAAGTAGACTTAGTCTCGATGAACACTGAAGCTTTCTTT
TRBV6-1	-	TRBD1	TRBJ2-4	CASSGQGSGGQNIQYF	TGTGCCAGCAGTGGACAGGGGAGCGGTGGCCAAAACATTCAGTACTTC
TRBV28	many	TRBD1	TRBJ2-5	CASRNEQGALETQYF	TGTGCCAGCAGAAATGAACAGGGGGCGTTAGAGACCCAGTACTTC
TRBV24-1	-	TRBD2	TRBJ2-1	CATSDLASGSLSSYNEQFF	TGTGCCACCAGTGATTTGGCGAGCGGGAGCCTTAGCTCCTACAATGAGCAGTTCTTC
TRBV27	-	-	TRBJ2-7	CASSLRGRGYEQYF	TGTGCCAGCAGTTTAAGGGGGAGGGGGTACGAGCAGTACTTC
TRBV4-1	few	TRBD2	TRBJ2-5	CASSQGTSGAGWETQYF	TGCGCCAGCAGCCAAGGGACTAGCGGGGCCGGGTGGGAGACCCAGTACTTC
TRBV5-1	-	TRBD2	TRBJ2-1	CASSLDKSGGHNEQFF	TGCGCCAGCAGCCTAGATAAGAGCGGGGGACACAATGAGCAGTTCTTC
TRBV20-1	few	-	TRBJ2-7	CSATSSVSYEQYF	TGCAGTGCCACCTCCTCGGTATCCTACGAGCAGTACTTC
TRBV5-1	few	-	TRBJ1-6	CASSLSRDNSPLHF	TGCGCCAGCAGCTTGTCCAGGGATAATTCACCCCTCCACTTT
TRBV3-1	few	TRBD1	TRBJ1-2	CASSPGWTGSYGYTF	TGTGCCAGCAGCCCCGGTTGGACAGGGTCCTATGGCTACACCTTC
TRBV27	few	-	TRBJ2-1	CAMPPVSSYNEQFF	TGTGCCATGCCCCCTGTTAGCTCCTACAATGAGCAGTTCTTC
TRBV27	few	-	TRBJ1-5	CASSLSSKTNQPQHF	TGTGCCAGCAGTTTATCGAGCAAGACTAATCAGCCCCAGCATTTT
TRBV6-1	few	-	TRBJ1-1	CASSLREGRGTEAFF	TGTGCCAGCAGCCTCCGCGAGGGTCGAGGCACTGAAGCTTTCTTT
TRBV5-1	few	TRBD1	TRBJ1-5	CASSSAGTADQPQHF	TGCGCCAGCAGCTCAGCCGGGACAGCGGATCAGCCCCAGCATTTT
TRBV19	few	-	TRBJ2-1	CASTPGAKSSYNEQFF	TGTGCCAGTACCCCGGGGGCCAAGAGCTCCTACAATGAGCAGTTCTTC
TRBV3-1	many	-	TRBJ1-3	CASSQDGLSGNTIYF	TGTGCCAGCAGCCAAGATGGGCTCTCTGGAAACACCATATATTTT
TRBV28	-	-	TRBJ1-4	CASRVGEKLFF	TGTGCCAGCAGGGTTGGTGAAAAACTGTTTTTT
TRBV6-1	few	-	TRBJ2-2	CASSVKGGAGELFF	TGTGCCAGCAGTGTTAAAGGGGGTGCCGGGGAGCTGTTTTTT
TRBV14	-	TRBD2	TRBJ2-7	CASSPTGGPLYEQYF	TGTGCCAGCAGCCCTACGGGGGGTCCCCTCTACGAGCAGTACTTC
TRBV3-1	-	-	TRBJ2-5	CASSQDWAGGEETQYF	TGTGCCAGCAGCCAAGATTGGGCAGGAGGAGAGGAGACCCAGTACTTC
TRBV20-1	few	-	TRBJ1-5	CSARQSSNQPQHF	TGCAGTGCTAGACAGAGTAGCAATCAGCCCCAGCATTTT
TRBV11-2	-	-	TRBJ2-3	CASSPRLGTSTDTQYF	TGTGCCAGCAGCCCACGCCTAGGGACCAGCACAGATACGCAGTATTTT
TRBV12-3/TRBV12-4	-	-	TRBJ2-3	CASSPAVGNTQYF	TGTGCCAGCAGTCCAGCAGTTGGGAATACGCAGTATTTT
TRBV5-1	-	-	TRBJ2-3	CASSLGYGTAYTDTQYF	TGCGCCAGCAGCTTGGGCTATGGGACGGCCTACACAGATACGCAGTATTTT